These T cell receptor beta chains were read from a single sample in a study of cytomegalovirus exposure and HLA in healthy donors. The data were produced by immunoSEQ multiplex PCR, yet TCRdb's version contains in-frame clones alone and is incomplete. Of some 150,000 clones listed, about 64% are singletons. The sequenced sample was PBMCs. All receptors derive from a woman aged 25 to 39 in good health and CMV-seropositive. Both conserved end residues are part of each CDR3. The order of the fields is clone size, D gene, J gene, V gene, CDR3 DNA, CDR3 protein. A D gene is named only where the DNA matches it firmly. The size of a clone is reported for some rows only, either as once, few or many, or as a class for expanded clones.

- | - | TRBJ2-1 | TRBV13 | TGTGCCAGCAGCTTAGATTTATCCTACAATGAGCAGTTCTTC | CASSLDLSYNEQFF
- | TRBD2 | TRBJ2-3 | TRBV9 | TGTGCCAGCAGCGTCCAAAGCGGGAGTGGGGATACGCAGTATTTT | CASSVQSGSGDTQYF
- | TRBD2 | TRBJ2-3 | TRBV10-3 | TGTGCCATCAGTGCGACTAGCGGGAGTATCACAGATACGCAGTATTTT | CAISATSGSITDTQYF
- | TRBD1 | TRBJ1-6 | TRBV11-2 | TGTGCCAGCAGCTTGCAGGAGGGGGCGAATTCACCCCTCCACTTT | CASSLQEGANSPLHF
- | TRBD1 | TRBJ1-5 | TRBV9 | TGTGCCAGCAGCGCTTTGCGCGGGGACAGACATTTTAGCAATCAGCCCCAGCATTTT | CASSALRGDRHFSNQPQHF
- | TRBD2 | TRBJ2-7 | TRBV13 | TGTGCCAGCAGCTCTAGCGGGGCCTACGAGCAGTACTTC | CASSSSGAYEQYF
- | - | TRBJ1-1 | TRBV20-1 | TGCAGTGCTAGCCGTAAAGCTTTCTTT | CSASRKAFF
- | - | TRBJ2-3 | TRBV13 | TGTGCCAGCGGGTGGACAGAACGCACAGATACGCAGTATTTT | CASGWTERTDTQYF
few | TRBD2 | TRBJ2-7 | TRBV5-6 | TGTGCCAGCATTGCCGGGGGGTCCTACGAGCAGTACTTC | CASIAGGSYEQYF
- | - | TRBJ2-7 | TRBV29-1 | TGCAGCGTTATCGGGGGAATCTACGAGCAGTACTTC | CSVIGGIYEQYF
- | - | TRBJ1-1 | TRBV2 | TGTGCCAGCATGAGGAGGGGCGCAGGAGGTACTGAAGCTTTCTTT | CASMRRGAGGTEAFF
- | - | TRBJ1-1 | TRBV2 | TGTGCCAGCAGTGAATACAGGGTGAACACTGAAGCTTTCTTT | CASSEYRVNTEAFF
- | - | TRBJ1-2 | TRBV7-9 | TGTGCCAGCAGCTCCTGGACAGTTCGGGCCTACACCTTC | CASSSWTVRAYTF
- | - | TRBJ1-2 | TRBV7-9 | TGTGCCAGCAGCCGAGGGGGAGGGGAGGACTATGGCTACACCTTC | CASSRGGGEDYGYTF
- | - | TRBJ1-1 | TRBV29-1 | TGCAGCGTTGAGAGGAACACTGAAGCTTTCTTT | CSVERNTEAFF
- | TRBD2 | TRBJ2-7 | TRBV10-3 | TGTGCCATCAGGGGGACTAGTAACGAGCAGTACTTC | CAIRGTSNEQYF
- | - | TRBJ2-1 | TRBV13 | TGTGCCAGCAGCTTAGGCCCCTCCCCAGGTCCCTACAATGAGCAGTTCTTC | CASSLGPSPGPYNEQFF
- | - | TRBJ1-2 | TRBV5-1 | TGCGCCAGCAGCTTTGGCGGGTCTGGCTACACCTTC | CASSFGGSGYTF
- | TRBD1 | TRBJ2-2 | TRBV5-4 | TGTGCCAGCAGCTTCTACAGGGGTAACACCGGGGAGCTGTTTTTT | CASSFYRGNTGELFF
- | - | TRBJ2-5 | TRBV5-1 | TGCGCCAGCAGCTTGGCCTTGTCCGAAGAGACCCAGTACTTC | CASSLALSEETQYF
- | - | TRBJ2-5 | TRBV11-2 | TGTGCCAGCAGCTCCGCGTGGGGAGGGACCCAGTACTTC | CASSSAWGGTQYF
once | TRBD1 | TRBJ1-3 | TRBV4-1 | TGCGCCAGCAGCCAAGGCAGGGGGCCAAGAAACACCATATATTTT | CASSQGRGPRNTIYF
- | TRBD1 | TRBJ1-2 | TRBV25-1 | TGTGCCAGCAGTGATTTCGGGGACAGGGGTGCCTATGGCTACACCTTC | CASSDFGDRGAYGYTF
- | TRBD1 | TRBJ1-6 | TRBV2 | TGTGCCAGCAGTCCGGCAGGGGGCTTAAATTCACCCCTCCACTTT | CASSPAGGLNSPLHF
- | - | TRBJ1-5 | TRBV2 | TGTGCCAGCAGTCTTTCCTCGGGGAAGCCCCAGCATTTT | CASSLSSGKPQHF
- | - | TRBJ2-7 | TRBV29-1 | TGCAGCGTTGGACCTCGGAGTTACGAGCAGTACTTC | CSVGPRSYEQYF